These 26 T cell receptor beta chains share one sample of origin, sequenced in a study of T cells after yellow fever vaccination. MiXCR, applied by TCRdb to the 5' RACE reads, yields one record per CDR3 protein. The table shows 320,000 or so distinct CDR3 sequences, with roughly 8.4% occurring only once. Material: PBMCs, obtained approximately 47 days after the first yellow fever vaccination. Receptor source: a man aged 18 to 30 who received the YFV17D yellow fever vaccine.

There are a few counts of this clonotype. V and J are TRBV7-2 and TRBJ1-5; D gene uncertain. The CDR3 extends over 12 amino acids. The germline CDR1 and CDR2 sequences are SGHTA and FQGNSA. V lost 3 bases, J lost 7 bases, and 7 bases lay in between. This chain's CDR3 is CASSLLAQPQHF. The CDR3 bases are TGTGCCAGCAGCTTGCTGGCGCAGCCCCAGCATTTT.

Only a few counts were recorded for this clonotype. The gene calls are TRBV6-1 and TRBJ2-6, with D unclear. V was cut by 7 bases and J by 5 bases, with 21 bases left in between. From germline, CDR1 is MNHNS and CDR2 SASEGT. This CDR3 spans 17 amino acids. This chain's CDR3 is CASNPGNRNSWANVLTF. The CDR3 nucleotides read TGTGCCAGCAATCCGGGTAACCGCAATTCCTGGGCCAACGTCCTGACTTTC.

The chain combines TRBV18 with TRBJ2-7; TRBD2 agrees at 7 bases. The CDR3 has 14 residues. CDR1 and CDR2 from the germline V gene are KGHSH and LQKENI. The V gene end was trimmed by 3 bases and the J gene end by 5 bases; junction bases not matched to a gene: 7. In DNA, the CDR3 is TGTGCCAGCTCACCGCGAGCGGGACGGGACGAGCAGTACTTC. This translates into CASSPRAGRDEQYF.

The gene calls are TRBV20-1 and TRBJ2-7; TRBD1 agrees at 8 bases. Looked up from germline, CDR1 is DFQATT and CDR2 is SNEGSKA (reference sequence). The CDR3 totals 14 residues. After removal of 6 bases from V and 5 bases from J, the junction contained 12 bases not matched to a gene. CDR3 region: CSADQGALDDEQYF. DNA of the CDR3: TGCAGTGCGGATCAGGGGGCTTTGGACGACGAGCAGTACTTC.

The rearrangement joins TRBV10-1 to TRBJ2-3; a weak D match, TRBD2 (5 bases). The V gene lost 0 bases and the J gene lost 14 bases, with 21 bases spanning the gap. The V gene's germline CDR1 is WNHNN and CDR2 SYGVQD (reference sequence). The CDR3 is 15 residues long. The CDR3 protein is CASSESTAGGTPRYF. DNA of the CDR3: TGCGCCAGCAGTGAGTCGACGGCGGGCGGTACTCCCCGGTATTTT.

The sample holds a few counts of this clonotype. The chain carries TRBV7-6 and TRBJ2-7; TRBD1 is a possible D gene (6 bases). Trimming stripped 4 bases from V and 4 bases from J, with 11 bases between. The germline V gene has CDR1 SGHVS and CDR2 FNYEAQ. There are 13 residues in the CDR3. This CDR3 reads CASSSAGAYEQYF. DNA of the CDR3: TGTGCCAGCAGCTCCGCAGGGGCATACGAGCAGTACTTC.

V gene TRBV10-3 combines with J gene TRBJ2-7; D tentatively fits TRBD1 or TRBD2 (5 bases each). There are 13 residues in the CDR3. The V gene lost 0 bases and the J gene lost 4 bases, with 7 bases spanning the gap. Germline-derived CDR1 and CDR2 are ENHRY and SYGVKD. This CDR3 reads CAISESRGYEQYV. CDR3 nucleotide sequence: TGTGCCATCAGTGAGTCGAGGGGTTACGAGCAGTACGTC.

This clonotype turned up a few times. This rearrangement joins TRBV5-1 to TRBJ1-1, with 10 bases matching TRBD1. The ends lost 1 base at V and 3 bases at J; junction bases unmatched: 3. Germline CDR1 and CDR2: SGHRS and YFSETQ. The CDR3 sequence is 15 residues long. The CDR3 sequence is CASSLLDRGYTEAFF. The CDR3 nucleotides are TGCGCCAGCAGCTTGCTGGACAGGGGGTACACTGAAGCTTTCTTT.

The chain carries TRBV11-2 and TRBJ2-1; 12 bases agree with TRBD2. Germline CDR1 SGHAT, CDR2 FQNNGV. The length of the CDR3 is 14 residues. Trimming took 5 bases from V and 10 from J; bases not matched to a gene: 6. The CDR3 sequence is CASSLLAGGQEQFF. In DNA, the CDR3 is TGTGCCAGCAGCCTGCTAGCGGGGGGGCAGGAGCAGTTCTTC.

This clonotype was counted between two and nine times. DNA for the CDR3: TGTGCCAGCACCCTAGTGGGTGAGCAGTTCTTC. Translation: CASTLVGEQFF. V usage is TRBV25-1 and J usage is TRBJ2-1; no clear D gene. The V gene lost 7 bases and the J gene lost 9 bases, with 10 bases spanning the gap. Germline lookup yields CDR1 MGHDK and CDR2 SYGVNS. The CDR3 runs to 11 residues.

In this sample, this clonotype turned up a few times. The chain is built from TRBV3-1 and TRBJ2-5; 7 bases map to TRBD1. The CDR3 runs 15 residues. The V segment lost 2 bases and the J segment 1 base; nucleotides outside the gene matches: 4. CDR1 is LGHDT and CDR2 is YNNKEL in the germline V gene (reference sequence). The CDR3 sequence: CASSQTGDLQETQYF. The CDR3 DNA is TGTGCCAGCAGCCAAACAGGGGACCTCCAAGAGACCCAGTACTTC.

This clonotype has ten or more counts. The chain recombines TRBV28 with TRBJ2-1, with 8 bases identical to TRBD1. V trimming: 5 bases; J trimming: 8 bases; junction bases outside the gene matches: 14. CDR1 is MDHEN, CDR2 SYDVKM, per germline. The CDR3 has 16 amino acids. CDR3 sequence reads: CASSITGTGISDEQFF. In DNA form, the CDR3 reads TGTGCCAGCAGTATCACCGGGACAGGTATTTCTGATGAGCAGTTCTTC.

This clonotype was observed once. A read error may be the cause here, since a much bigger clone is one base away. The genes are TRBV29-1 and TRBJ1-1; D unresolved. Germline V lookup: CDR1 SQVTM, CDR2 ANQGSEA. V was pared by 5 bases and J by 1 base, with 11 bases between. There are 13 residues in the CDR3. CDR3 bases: TGCAGCGTTCGTAAACTGGAGAACACTGAAGCTTTCTTT. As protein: CSVRKLENTEAFF.

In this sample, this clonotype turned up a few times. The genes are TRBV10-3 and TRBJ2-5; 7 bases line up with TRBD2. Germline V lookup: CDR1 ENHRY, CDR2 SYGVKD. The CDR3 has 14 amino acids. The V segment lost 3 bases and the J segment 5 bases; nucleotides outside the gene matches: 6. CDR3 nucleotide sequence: TGTGCCATCAGTGATGGACTAGTAGGTGAGACCCAGTACTTC. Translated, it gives CAISDGLVGETQYF.

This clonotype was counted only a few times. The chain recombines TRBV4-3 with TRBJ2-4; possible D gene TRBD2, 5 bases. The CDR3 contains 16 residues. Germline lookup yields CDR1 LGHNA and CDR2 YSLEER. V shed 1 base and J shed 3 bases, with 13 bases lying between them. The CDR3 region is CASSQAPGYVKNIQYF. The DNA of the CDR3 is TGCGCCAGCAGCCAAGCCCCGGGGTACGTCAAAAACATTCAGTACTTC.

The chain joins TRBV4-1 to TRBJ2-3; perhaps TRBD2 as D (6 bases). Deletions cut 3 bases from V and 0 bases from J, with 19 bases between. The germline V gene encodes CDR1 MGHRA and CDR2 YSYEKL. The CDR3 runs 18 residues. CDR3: CASSHSRTPSGSTDTQYF. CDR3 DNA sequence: TGCGCCAGCAGCCATTCCCGCACCCCCAGCGGGAGCACAGATACGCAGTATTTT.

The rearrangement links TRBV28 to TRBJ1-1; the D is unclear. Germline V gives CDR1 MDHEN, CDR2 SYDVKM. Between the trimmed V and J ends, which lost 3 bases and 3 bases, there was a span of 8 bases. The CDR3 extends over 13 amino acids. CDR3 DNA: TGTGCCAGCAGTTTCGGCCGTTACACTGAAGCTTTCTTT. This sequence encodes CASSFGRYTEAFF.

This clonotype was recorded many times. Written as DNA, the CDR3 is TGCAGCGTTGCTGGCAGTCACACAGATACGCAGTATTTT. Translating gives CSVAGSHTDTQYF. This chain connects TRBV29-1 to TRBJ2-3; D gene ambiguous. V was pared by 4 bases and J by 2 bases, with 10 bases between. Germline V gene lookup returns CDR1 SQVTM and CDR2 ANQGSEA. The CDR3 contains 13 residues.

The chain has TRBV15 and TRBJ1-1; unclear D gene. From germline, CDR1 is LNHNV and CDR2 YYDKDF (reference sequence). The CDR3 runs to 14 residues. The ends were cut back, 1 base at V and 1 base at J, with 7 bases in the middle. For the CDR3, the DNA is TGTGCCACCAGCAGAGTGGGCAGGAACACTGAAGCTTTCTTT. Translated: CATSRVGRNTEAFF. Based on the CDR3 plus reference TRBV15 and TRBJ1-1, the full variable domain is DAMVIQNPRYQVTQFGKPVTLSCSQTLNHNVMYWYQQKSSQAPKLLFHYYDKDFNNEADTPDNFQSRRPNTSFCFLDIRSPGLGDTAMYLCATSRVGRNTEAFFGQGTRLTVV.

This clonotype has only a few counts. The CDR3 spells CASSDRALGWKNEQFF. In DNA form, the CDR3 reads TGTGCCAGCAGTGACAGGGCCCTGGGGTGGAAGAATGAGCAGTTCTTC. The chain links TRBV6-1 to TRBJ2-1, with TRBD1 as a possible D gene (5 bases). CDR1 is MNHNS and CDR2 is SASEGT in the germline V gene. V lost 3 bases to trimming and J lost 7 bases, with 19 bases between them. This CDR3 is 16 amino acids long.

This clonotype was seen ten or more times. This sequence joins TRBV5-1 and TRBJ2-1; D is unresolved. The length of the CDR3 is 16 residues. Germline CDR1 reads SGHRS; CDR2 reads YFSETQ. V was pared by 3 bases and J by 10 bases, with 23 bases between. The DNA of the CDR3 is TGCGCCAGCAGCTCCGAAGGAAACCACAGATTTTCGGAGCAGTTCTTC. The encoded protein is CASSSEGNHRFSEQFF.

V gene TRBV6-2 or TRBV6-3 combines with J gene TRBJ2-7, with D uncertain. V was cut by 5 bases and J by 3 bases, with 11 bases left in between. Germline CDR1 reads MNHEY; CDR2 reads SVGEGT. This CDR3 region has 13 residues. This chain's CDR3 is CASSHGEYYEQYV. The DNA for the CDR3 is TGTGCCAGCAGTCACGGAGAGTACTACGAGCAGTACGTC.

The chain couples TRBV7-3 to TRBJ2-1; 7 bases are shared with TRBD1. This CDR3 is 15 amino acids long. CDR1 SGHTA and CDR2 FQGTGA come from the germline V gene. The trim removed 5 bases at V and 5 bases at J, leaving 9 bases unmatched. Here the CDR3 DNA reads TGTGCCAGCAGCGACGGTGGGACAGTCAACAATGAGCAGTTCTTC. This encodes CASSDGGTVNNEQFF.

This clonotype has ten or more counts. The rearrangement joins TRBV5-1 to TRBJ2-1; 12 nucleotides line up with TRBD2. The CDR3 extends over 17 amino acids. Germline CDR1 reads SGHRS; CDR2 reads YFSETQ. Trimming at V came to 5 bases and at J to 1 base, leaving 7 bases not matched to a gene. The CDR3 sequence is CASRSSGGAQSYNEQFF. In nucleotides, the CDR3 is TGCGCCAGCAGGTCTAGCGGGGGGGCCCAGTCCTACAATGAGCAGTTCTTC.

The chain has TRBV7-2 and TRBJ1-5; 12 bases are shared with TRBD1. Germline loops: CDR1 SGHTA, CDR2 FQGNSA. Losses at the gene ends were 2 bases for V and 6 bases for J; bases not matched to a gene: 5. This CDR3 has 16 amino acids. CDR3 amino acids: CASSLTGQGATQPQHF. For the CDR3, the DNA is TGTGCCAGCAGCTTAACGGGACAGGGGGCGACTCAGCCCCAGCATTTT. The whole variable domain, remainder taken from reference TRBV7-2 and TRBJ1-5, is GAGVSQSPSNKVTEKGKDVELRCDPISGHTALYWYRQSLGQGLEFLIYFQGNSAPDKSGLPSDRFSAERTGGSVSTLTIQRTQQEDSAVYLCASSLTGQGATQPQHFGDGTRLSIL.

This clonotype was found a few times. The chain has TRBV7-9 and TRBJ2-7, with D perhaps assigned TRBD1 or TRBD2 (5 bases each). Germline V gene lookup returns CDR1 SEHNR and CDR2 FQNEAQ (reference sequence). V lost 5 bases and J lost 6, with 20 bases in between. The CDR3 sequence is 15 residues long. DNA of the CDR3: TGTGCCAGCAGCCGCCCCACGGGAATTGGGGGCGAGCAGTACTTC. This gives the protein CASSRPTGIGGEQYF.